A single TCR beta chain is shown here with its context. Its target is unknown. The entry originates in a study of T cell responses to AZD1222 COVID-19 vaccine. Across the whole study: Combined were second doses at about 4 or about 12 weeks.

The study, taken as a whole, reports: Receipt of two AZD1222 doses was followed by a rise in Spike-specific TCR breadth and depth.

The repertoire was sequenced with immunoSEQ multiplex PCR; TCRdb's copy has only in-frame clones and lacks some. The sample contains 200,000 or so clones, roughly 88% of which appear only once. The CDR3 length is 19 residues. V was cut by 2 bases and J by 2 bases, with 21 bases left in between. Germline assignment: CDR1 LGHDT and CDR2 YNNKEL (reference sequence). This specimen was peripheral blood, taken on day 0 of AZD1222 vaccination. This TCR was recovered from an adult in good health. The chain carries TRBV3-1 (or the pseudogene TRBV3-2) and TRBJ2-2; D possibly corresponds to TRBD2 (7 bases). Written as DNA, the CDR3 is TGTGCCAGCAGCCAAATGAGGGGGAGGGCCTCGTCAAACACCGGGGAGCTGTTTTTT. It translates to CASSQMRGRASSNTGELFF.